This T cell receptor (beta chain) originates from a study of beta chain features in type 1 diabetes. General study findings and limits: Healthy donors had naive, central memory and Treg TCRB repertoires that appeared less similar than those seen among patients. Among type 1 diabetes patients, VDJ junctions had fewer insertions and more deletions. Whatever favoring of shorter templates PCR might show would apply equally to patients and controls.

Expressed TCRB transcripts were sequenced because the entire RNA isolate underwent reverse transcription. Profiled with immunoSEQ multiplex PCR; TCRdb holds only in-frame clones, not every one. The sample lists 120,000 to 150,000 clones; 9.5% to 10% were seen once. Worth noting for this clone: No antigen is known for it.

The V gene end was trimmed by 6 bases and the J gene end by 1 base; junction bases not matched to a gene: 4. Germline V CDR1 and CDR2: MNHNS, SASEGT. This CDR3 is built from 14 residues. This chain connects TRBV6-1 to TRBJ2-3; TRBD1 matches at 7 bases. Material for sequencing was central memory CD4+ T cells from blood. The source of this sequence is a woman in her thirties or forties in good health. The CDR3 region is CASRNRGGTDTQYF. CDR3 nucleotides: TGTGCCAGCAGGAACAGGGGAGGCACAGATACGCAGTATTTT.